In this sample, the clone carrying this T cell receptor beta chain turned up a few times. TCRdb fed the 5' RACE reads into MiXCR, producing one record per CDR3 protein. The sample comprises about 520,000 distinct CDR3 sequences, 22% of which are singletons, and 0.91% rests with the top ten. The data originate from a study of identical twins. Germline V gene sequence: CDR1 SGHRS, CDR2 YFSETQ. CDR3 length: 13 amino acids. V gave up 3 bases and J gave up 2 bases, with 8 bases separating them. These records were also assigned to another study, of T cells expressing NK-cell markers. From that report: All TCR beta repertoires analysed originated from sorted CD3+CD56+NKG2C+, CD3+CD56+NKG2C- and CD3+CD56-NKG2C+ T cells. Seven donors tested HCMV-seropositive and one tested seronegative among the eight sequenced.

The clonotype comes from a young woman in good health. This chain joins TRBV5-1 and TRBJ2-5; D is uncertain. Sequencing used CD4+ T cells sorted from blood. CDR3 sequence: CASSSRLQETQYF. The CDR3 nucleotides are TGCGCCAGCAGCTCGCGTTTACAAGAGACCCAGTACTTC.